Listed here are 21 T cell receptor beta chains from one sample, sequenced in a study of human T cells and chemical hapten exposure. This sample's time point: pre-sensitization, week 0. Treatment noted: therapeutic diphenylcyclopropenone sensitization with weekly scalp DPC. Via MiXCR, TCRdb re-called the RACE reads, giving one row per CDR3 protein. Altogether around 380,000 distinct CDR3 sequences are present, 5% to 6.5% being singletons, with the ten largest covering around 8%. The input for sequencing was whole blood, taken in connection with sensitization to the hapten diphenylcyclopropenone (DPC). These receptor sequences come from a woman younger than 35 with alopecia areata. Some clones in this sample may be carry-over from other donors' samples.

This clonotype was recorded at least ten times. The V call is TRBV6-2 or TRBV6-3, the J call TRBJ2-6, with D unclear. Looked up from germline, CDR1 is MNHEY and CDR2 is SVGEGT. Trimming removed 6 bases at V and 0 bases at J, with 9 bases between. There are 15 residues in the CDR3. DNA for the CDR3: TGTGCCAGCAGGGCCGCCTTCTCTGGGGCCAACGTCCTGACTTTC. This encodes CASRAAFSGANVLTF.

The V call is TRBV12-3 or TRBV12-4, the J call TRBJ1-4; TRBD1 agrees at 8 bases. The V gene end was trimmed by 1 base and the J gene end by 3 bases; junction bases not matched to a gene: 4. This CDR3 is 16 amino acids long. CDR3 loop: CASSLGGQGSNEKLFF. CDR3 in DNA: TGTGCCAGCAGTTTAGGAGGACAGGGTTCTAATGAAAAACTGTTTTTT.

This clonotype was observed a handful of times. This chain links TRBV4-3 with TRBJ2-5; weak D call: TRBD1 (6 bases). Trimming pared 0 bases from V and 3 bases from J, leaving 8 bases between. The V gene's germline CDR1 is LGHNA and CDR2 YSLEER. This CDR3 region has 14 residues. The CDR3: CASSQDYREETQYF. The CDR3 nucleotides are TGCGCCAGCAGCCAAGATTACAGGGAAGAGACCCAGTACTTC.

A few counts support this clonotype. This sequence joins TRBV15 and TRBJ1-2; D remains ambiguous. Trimming removed 0 bases at V and 4 bases at J, with 12 bases between. The CDR3 has 15 amino acids. Germline V CDR1 and CDR2: LNHNV, YYDKDF (reference sequence). The CDR3 sequence: CATSRERQAIYGYTF. CDR3 coding DNA: TGTGCCACCAGCAGAGAGAGGCAGGCGATCTATGGCTACACCTTC.

There are many counts of this clonotype. This chain connects TRBV18 to TRBJ2-3, with 7 bases lining up with TRBD2. V trimming: 1 base; J trimming: 6 bases; junction bases outside the gene matches: 7. This CDR3 comprises 15 residues. Germline assignment: CDR1 KGHSH and CDR2 LQKENI. CDR3 region: CASSPQAGRSDTQYF. The CDR3 bases are TGTGCCAGCTCACCACAAGCGGGGCGATCGGATACGCAGTATTTT.

The J gene is TRBJ2-5, the V gene TRBV3-1; D may match TRBD1 or TRBD2 (5 bases each). Looked up from germline, CDR1 is LGHDT and CDR2 is YNNKEL (reference sequence). The CDR3 has 15 amino acids. Trimming took 3 bases from V and 2 from J, leaving 13 bases between them. CDR3 sequence reads: CASSQGDRQQETQYF. The CDR3 DNA sequence: TGTGCCAGCAGCCAGGGGGACCGCCAACAAGAGACCCAGTACTTC.

This clonotype was counted only a few times. The chain has TRBV28 and TRBJ2-7; weak D call: TRBD1 (7 bases). The CDR3 length is 14 residues. Germline V gene data show CDR1 as MDHEN and CDR2 as SYDVKM. Trimming cost V 5 bases and J 2 bases, with 13 bases left between them. Here the CDR3 reads CASSQGGWAYEQYF. CDR3 nucleotide sequence: TGTGCCAGCAGTCAGGGGGGTTGGGCCTACGAGCAGTACTTC.

V usage is TRBV2 and J usage is TRBJ1-5; 7 bases are a match to TRBD1. Trimming at V came to 9 bases and at J to 3 bases, leaving 5 bases not matched to a gene. In germline, CDR1 is SNHLY, CDR2 FYNNEI. The CDR3 contains 13 residues. CDR3 sequence reads: CASEQGNNQPQHF. CDR3 in DNA: TGTGCCAGTGAACAGGGGAACAATCAGCCCCAGCATTTT.

At least ten counts were recorded for this clonotype. The chain couples TRBV20-1 to TRBJ2-1; D not resolved. Trimming cost V 1 base and J 3 bases, with 10 bases left between them. The CDR3 spans 14 residues. CDR1 and CDR2 from the germline V gene are DFQATT and SNEGSKA (reference sequence). The CDR3 bases are TGCAGTGCTAGAGTGCCGTTCGACTACAATGAGCAGTTCTTC. The encoded protein is CSARVPFDYNEQFF.

This chain connects TRBV5-1 to TRBJ1-6; D is possibly TRBD1 (6 bases). Trimming removed 3 bases from V and 0 bases from J, with 10 bases in between. The CDR3 covers 16 residues. In germline, CDR1 is SGHRS, CDR2 YFSETQ. This chain's CDR3 is CASSSQGSSYNSPLHF. The CDR3 DNA reads TGCGCCAGCAGCTCGCAGGGGAGCTCCTATAATTCACCCCTCCACTTT.

On this clonotype: This sequence may be a read error, since a much larger clone differs from it by one base. This rearrangement joins TRBV18 to TRBJ2-3, with D uncertain. Looked up from germline, CDR1 is KGHSH and CDR2 is LQKENI. The CDR3 loop spans 14 amino acids. DNA of the CDR3: TGTGCCAGCTTACCAAGGGCAGGCACAGATACGCAGTATTTT. Translation: CASLPRAGTDTQYF. Combining the CDR3 with reference TRBV18 and TRBJ2-3 gives the whole variable domain NAGVMQNPRHLVRRRGQEARLRCSPMKGHSHVYWYRQLPEEGLKFMVYLQKENIIDESGMPKERFSAEFPKEGPSILRIQQVVRGDSAAYFCASLPRAGTDTQYFGPGTRLTVL.

This clonotype showed up many times. V is TRBV18 and J is TRBJ2-3, with 10 bases identical to TRBD1. The CDR3 has 16 residues. The ends lost 4 bases at V and 10 bases at J; junction bases unmatched: 14. Germline loops: CDR1 KGHSH, CDR2 LQKENI. The CDR3 region is CASSRDRGLYSGSQYF. In DNA form, the CDR3 reads TGTGCCAGCTCACGAGACAGGGGGCTATACTCAGGATCGCAGTATTTT.

The rearrangement links TRBV6-5 to TRBJ1-2; D uncertain. Per germline, CDR1 MNHEY and CDR2 SVGAGI. The CDR3 spans 14 residues. V lost 5 bases and J lost 4, with 14 bases in between. This CDR3 is CASSQTGRSYGYTF. CDR3 coding DNA: TGTGCCAGCAGTCAAACGGGCCGATCCTATGGCTACACCTTC.

This clonotype was seen many times. V is TRBV24-1 and J is TRBJ2-3; no reliable D call. Trimming stripped 2 bases from V and 0 bases from J, with 11 bases between. CDR1 is KGHDR, CDR2 SFDVKD, per germline. The CDR3 has 16 amino acids. This CDR3 reads CATSDSPQSSTDTQYF. CDR3 nucleotide sequence: TGTGCCACCAGTGATTCGCCGCAGAGTAGCACAGATACGCAGTATTTT.

The chain employs TRBV6-4 and TRBJ2-3; D unclear. CDR3 size: 15 residues. Germline CDR1 is MRHNA and CDR2 is SNTAGT. Trimming stripped 2 bases from V and 2 bases from J, with 11 bases between. The CDR3 nucleotides are TGTGCCAGCAGTGACAAGGCCCAGGCCACAGATACGCAGTATTTT. It is translated as CASSDKAQATDTQYF.

In its sample, this clonotype was seen a few times. This rearrangement joins TRBV5-1 to TRBJ1-4; D gene ambiguous. Germline CDR1 SGHRS, CDR2 YFSETQ. This CDR3 comprises 16 residues. Deletions cut 6 bases from V and 0 bases from J, with 15 bases between. CDR3 sequence reads: CASTENRWSTNEKLFF. CDR3 nucleotides: TGCGCCAGCACCGAGAACCGCTGGTCAACTAATGAAAAACTGTTTTTT.

This clonotype occurred many times. The chain joins TRBV29-1 to TRBJ2-6, with unresolved D. CDR1 is SQVTM and CDR2 is ANQGSEA in the germline V gene. Trimming stripped 3 bases from V and 0 bases from J, with 6 bases between. The CDR3 covers 14 residues. CDR3 nucleotides: TGCAGCGTTGATGGTGTCTCTGGGGCCAACGTCCTGACTTTC. Amino acid sequence: CSVDGVSGANVLTF. Full variable domain (remainder filled in from reference TRBV29-1 and TRBJ2-6): SAVISQKPSRDICQRGTSLTIQCQVDSQVTMMFWYRQQPGQSLTLIATANQGSEATYESGFVIDKFPISRPNLTFSTLTVSNMSPEDSSIYLCSVDGVSGANVLTFGAGSRLTVL.

This clonotype was detected a few times. The chain couples TRBV9 to TRBJ2-1; D remains ambiguous. Germline values: CDR1 SGDLS, CDR2 YYNGEE. The V and J ends lost 1 base and 8 bases respectively, with 19 bases between them. The CDR3 is 16 amino acids. CDR3 bases: TGTGCCAGCAGCGTATCCATTAGCCTGGTTCCGGATGAGCAGTTCTTC. Translation: CASSVSISLVPDEQFF.

This clonotype was counted a few times. The chain links TRBV3-1 to TRBJ1-4; D possibly corresponds to TRBD1 (5 bases). V lost 0 bases and J 0 bases, leaving 8 bases between the germline ends. CDR1 is LGHDT, CDR2 YNNKEL, per germline (reference sequence). This CDR3 contains 16 residues. CDR3 amino acids: CASSQERQSTNEKLFF. CDR3 in DNA: TGTGCCAGCAGCCAAGAACGACAGTCAACTAATGAAAAACTGTTTTTT. Variable domain in full (rest from reference TRBV3-1 and TRBJ1-4): DTAVSQTPKYLVTQMGNDKSIKCEQNLGHDTMYWYKQDSKKFLKIMFSYNNKELIINETVPNRFSPKSPDKAHLNLHINSLELGDSAVYFCASSQERQSTNEKLFFGSGTQLSVL.

The table lists this clonotype with a few counts. The chain recombines TRBV6-5 with TRBJ2-7; possibly TRBD1 or TRBD2 for D (5 bases each). There are 14 residues in the CDR3. Trimming shortened V by 5 bases and J by 2 bases, and 13 bases separated the two germline ends. Germline CDR1 is MNHEY and CDR2 is SVGAGI. The CDR3 sequence is CASSPWDRAYEQYF. The CDR3 coding sequence is TGTGCCAGCAGTCCTTGGGACCGGGCCTACGAGCAGTACTTC.

The chain uses TRBV27 and TRBJ1-4; D possibly corresponds to TRBD1 (5 bases). From germline, CDR1 is MNHEY and CDR2 SMNVEV (reference sequence). Trimming took off 3 bases at V and 4 bases at J, with 12 bases between the two ends. The CDR3 covers 15 residues. The CDR3 spells CASSFQGVNNEKLFF. DNA of the CDR3: TGTGCCAGCAGTTTCCAAGGGGTCAATAATGAAAAACTGTTTTTT. Looking up the rest from reference TRBV27 and TRBJ1-4 gives the full variable domain: EAQVTQNPRYLITVTGKKLTVTCSQNMNHEYMSWYRQDPGLGLRQIYYSMNVEVTDKGDVPEGYKVSRKEKRNFPLILESPSPNQTSLYFCASSFQGVNNEKLFFGSGTQLSVL.